This T cell receptor (beta chain) came from a study of early T cells in non-severe SARS-CoV-2 infection. As for the study in general: Bulk RNA from unsorted whole blood was sequenced; chains were unpaired.

Unique molecular identifiers tagged individual cDNA molecules. TCRdb analysed the 5' RACE reads with MiXCR anew, one entry per CDR3 protein. The sample has 20,000 to 25,000 distinct CDR3 sequences; approximately 4.4% are singletons. Study results and limitations: The matching step, a VDJdb search, favored anti-spike CD8 responses and missed private and CD4 specificities.

Per the germline V gene, CDR1 is MNHGY and CDR2 is SVAAGI. The CDR3 has 16 amino acids. Trimming took 5 bases from V and 3 from J, leaving 20 bases between them. This clonotype appeared a few times. Its target is unknown. The sequencing sample was made of whole blood. This receptor was obtained from an adult who was a healthcare worker with PCR-confirmed SARS-CoV-2 infection or an uninfected control (not recorded which). J is TRBJ2-7 and V is TRBV6-9; D is perhaps TRBD1 (5 bases). This CDR3 is CASSLPRQYFDYEQYF. CDR3 DNA: TGTGCCAGCAGTCTACCACGACAGTATTTCGACTACGAGCAGTACTTC.